Described below is a single T cell receptor (beta chain) sequence and its context. Its antigen is unknown. These data are taken from a study of identical twins. General study findings and limits: High-abundance cord blood beta clonotypes had fewer insertions; memory repertoires showed none. There was an excess of low generation probability in the out-of-frame alpha sequences that twins shared.

Addition of a universal primer site occurred through template switching, and cDNA carried unique molecular identifiers. TCRdb re-analysed the 5' RACE reads in MiXCR, keeping a single row per CDR3 protein. This table holds 250,000 to 350,000 distinct CDR3 sequences, roughly 9.7% found once. Trimming stripped 5 bases from V and 4 bases from J, with 15 bases between. CDR1 is LGHNT and CDR2 is FRNRAP in the germline V gene. This CDR3 is built from 15 residues. These data were likewise used in another study, on yellow fever vaccine responses in identical twins.

This clonotype was obtained from a woman in her late teens or twenties in good health. The J gene is TRBJ2-1, the V gene TRBV12-5, with D possibly being TRBD1 (6 bases). The source material was CD8+ T cells sorted from blood. Here the CDR3 DNA reads TGTGCTAGTGGTCTTACAGGGAACTTGTACAATGAGCAGTTCTTC. Translating gives CASGLTGNLYNEQFF.